This T cell receptor (beta chain) was recorded in a study of control samples from healthy donors and cancer patients. Sequenced by immunoSEQ multiplex PCR; TCRdb stores in-frame clones only, minus some. The table has some 100,000 clones, around 83% seen once; the top ten hold around 1.3%. This clone appeared once. V was cut by 4 bases and J by 5 bases, with 24 bases left in between. CDR1 is SGHNT, CDR2 YYREEE, per germline (reference sequence). The CDR3 is made up of 17 amino acids. The gene calls are TRBV5-4 and TRBJ2-5; D perhaps matches TRBD1 (6 bases). The origin of this receptor is a woman aged 45-59 years in good health. The material sequenced was blood. The CDR3 DNA sequence: TGTGCCAGCAGCCCCAGGGGAGCGCTCACCAGTCGGGAGACCCAGTACTTC. Translation gives CASSPRGALTSRETQYF.